This is a list of T cell receptor beta chains from one sample in a study of siplizumab effects on memory and regulatory T cells. TCRdb's copy holds only in-frame clones and misses some; the assay was immunoSEQ multiplex PCR. The repertoire consists of nearly 95,000 clones, with about 94% occurring once and the leading ten covering around 0.3%. Sequencing was carried out using non-Treg CD4+ T cells sorted from blood. These receptor sequences come from a human donor in good health. CDR3s include the opening cysteine and the closing phenylalanine or tryptophan. A D gene is named only where the DNA matches it firmly. A clone size is listed for some rows: how often the clone was seen (once, few, many), or a class if it is expanded.

- | TRBJ2-1 | - | TRBV12-5 | 13 | CATSSSSYNEQFF | TGTGCTACTTCCTCTAGCTCCTACAATGAGCAGTTCTTC
- | TRBJ2-3 | - | TRBV6-5 | 15 | CASSYRGTSTDTQYF | TGTGCCAGCAGTTACAGAGGGACTAGCACAGATACGCAGTATTTT
- | TRBJ1-5 | - | TRBV30 | 12 | CAWSTGNQPQHF | TGTGCCTGGTCGACGGGGAACCAGCCCCAGCATTTT
- | TRBJ2-7 | - | TRBV5-5 | 14 | CASSPRTASGEQYF | TGTGCCAGCAGCCCGCGGACAGCCTCCGGCGAGCAGTACTTC
- | TRBJ1-1 | - | TRBV30 | 13 | CALSKGLNTEAFF | TGTGCCCTGTCGAAAGGTTTGAACACTGAAGCTTTCTTT
TRBD1 | TRBJ1-6 | once | TRBV18 | 13 | CASRQGNNSPLHF | TGTGCCAGCCGACAGGGTAATAATTCACCCCTCCACTTT
- | TRBJ1-5 | - | TRBV5-6 | 16 | CASSRRGRGVYQPQHF | TGTGCCAGCAGCAGGAGGGGCAGGGGAGTTTATCAGCCCCAGCATTTT
TRBD1 | TRBJ1-2 | - | TRBV30 | 13 | CAWSREGAGGYTF | TGTGCCTGGAGTCGGGAGGGGGCTGGTGGCTACACCTTC
TRBD1 | TRBJ2-3 | - | TRBV11-3 | 15 | CASSRGQIFTDTQYF | TGTGCCAGCAGCCGGGGACAGATTTTCACAGATACGCAGTATTTT
- | TRBJ2-1 | - | TRBV5-1 | 14 | CASSPGPPAGEQFF | TGCGCCAGCAGCCCGGGACCGCCTGCGGGTGAGCAGTTCTTC
- | TRBJ2-7 | once | TRBV5-1 | 12 | CASSFTGYEQYF | TGCGCCAGCAGCTTCACTGGATACGAGCAGTACTTC
- | TRBJ1-2 | - | TRBV27 | 13 | CASSIEGNYGYTF | TGTGCCAGCAGTATTGAGGGGAACTATGGCTACACCTTC
- | TRBJ1-4 | - | TRBV19 | 15 | CASSIMGGTNEKLFF | TGTGCCAGTAGTATTATGGGGGGAACCAATGAAAAACTGTTTTTT
TRBD1 | TRBJ1-6 | - | TRBV14 | 15 | CASSVGQGANSPLHF | TGTGCCAGCAGCGTTGGACAGGGAGCCAATTCACCCCTCCACTTT
- | TRBJ1-1 | once | TRBV7-6 | 16 | CASSRRIRTVNTEAFF | TGTGCCAGCAGCCGCCGAATCAGGACAGTGAACACTGAAGCTTTCTTT
- | TRBJ2-1 | - | TRBV5-1 | 17 | CASSSTTYGTAYNEQFF | TGCGCCAGCAGCTCGACGACGTACGGGACCGCCTACAATGAGCAGTTCTTC
TRBD1 | TRBJ2-2 | - | TRBV19 | 16 | CASSIGQGANTGELFF | TGTGCCAGTAGTATCGGACAGGGGGCGAACACCGGGGAGCTGTTTTTT
- | TRBJ2-3 | - | TRBV29-1 | 16 | CSVPRRTRRGTDTQYF | TGCAGCGTCCCCCGCCGGACTCGCCGGGGCACAGATACGCAGTATTTT
TRBD1 | TRBJ1-5 | - | TRBV30 | 13 | CAWDRGSNQPQHF | TGTGCCTGGGACAGGGGGAGCAATCAGCCCCAGCATTTT
- | TRBJ1-6 | - | TRBV30 | 14 | CAWSVTVFNSPLHF | TGTGCCTGGAGTGTAACGGTTTTCAATTCACCCCTCCACTTT
- | TRBJ2-4 | - | TRBV4-1 | 14 | CASSQDRTPGIQYF | TGCGCCAGCAGCCAAGACCGTACCCCCGGCATTCAGTACTTC